The present TCR beta chain was sequenced within a study of naive and memory T cell subsets. This clonotype occurred many times. Sequential positive selection took CD4 T cells first, then CD8 T cells. Cells stained for CD3, CD4, CD8, CD45RA and CD27 were sorted into four subsets. V was clipped by 4 bases and J by 1 base; unmatched bases: 6. Germline CDR1 and CDR2: LGHNA and YSLEER. The CDR3 has 15 residues. Two oligonucleotides, mixed equimolar, formed the beta constant-region primer covering TRBC1 and TRBC2. Ligation attached a single-stranded oligonucleotide with a 12-nucleotide UMI and the SP2 primer to the cDNA 3' end. TCRdb called the UMI-ligation and nested PCR reads again in MiXCR, with one record for every CDR3 protein. Found here are about 85,000 distinct CDR3 sequences, around 12% of them singletons; the top ten hold 0.75% to 0.95%.

The rearrangement uses TRBV4-3 and TRBJ2-5; 7 nucleotides agree with TRBD1. Source material: central memory CD4+ T cells from blood. The sequence came from a human donor in good health. The CDR3 nucleotides are TGCGCCAGCAGCCGACACCGGGACAGCCAAGAGACCCAGTACTTC. Encoded protein: CASSRHRDSQETQYF.